A selection of T cell receptor beta chains follows, all from one sample in a study of beta chain features in type 1 diabetes. Sequencing used immunoSEQ multiplex PCR; TCRdb keeps in-frame clones, though not all of them. Of approximately 100,000 clones listed, 25% to 35% are singletons. Sequenced material: central memory CD4+ T cells from blood. These receptors were taken from a woman aged 18 to 35 with type 1 diabetes. CDR3s include the opening cysteine and the closing phenylalanine or tryptophan. Fields, in order: clone size, V gene, D gene, J gene, CDR3 DNA, CDR3 protein. A D gene is named only where the DNA matches it firmly. Rows may omit the clone size; those that give it use once, few, many or a size class.

clone_size: -
v_call: TRBV7-8
d_call: -
j_call: TRBJ2-7
cdr3_nt: TGTGCCAGCAGCTCCTCTTTTTACGAGCAGTACTTC
cdr3_aa: CASSSSFYEQYF

clone_size: -
v_call: TRBV7-2
d_call: TRBD2
j_call: TRBJ2-2
cdr3_nt: TGTGCCAGCAGCCCCTGGGAGCTAGCGGCCACCGGGGAGCTGTTTTTT
cdr3_aa: CASSPWELAATGELFF

clone_size: few
v_call: TRBV6-6
d_call: -
j_call: TRBJ1-5
cdr3_nt: TGTGCCAGCAGGGGGGGGAGGACAGTTAATCAGCCCCAGCATTTT
cdr3_aa: CASRGGRTVNQPQHF

clone_size: few
v_call: TRBV5-1
d_call: -
j_call: TRBJ1-2
cdr3_nt: TGCGCCAGCAGGCGGGGTTCTAACTATGGCTACACCTTC
cdr3_aa: CASRRGSNYGYTF

clone_size: -
v_call: TRBV6-6
d_call: -
j_call: TRBJ1-5
cdr3_nt: TGTGCCAGCCTGTGGCAGTTGGATCAGCCCCAGCATTTT
cdr3_aa: CASLWQLDQPQHF

clone_size: -
v_call: TRBV9
d_call: TRBD2
j_call: TRBJ2-2
cdr3_nt: TGTGCCAGCAGCGTAGAGCTAGCGGGAGGTGTCGGGGAGCTGTTTTTT
cdr3_aa: CASSVELAGGVGELFF

clone_size: few
v_call: TRBV5-1
d_call: TRBD1
j_call: TRBJ2-1
cdr3_nt: TGCGCCAGCAGCCCCGACAGGGTAGGGGAGTTCTTC
cdr3_aa: CASSPDRVGEFF

clone_size: -
v_call: TRBV6-5
d_call: -
j_call: TRBJ2-7
cdr3_nt: TGTGCCAGCAGTTACAAACAGGGAGGGCCCTACGAGCAGTACTTC
cdr3_aa: CASSYKQGGPYEQYF

clone_size: -
v_call: TRBV15
d_call: -
j_call: TRBJ2-1
cdr3_nt: TGTGCCACCAAAAGGTCGGGGTCAAATGAGCAGTTCTTC
cdr3_aa: CATKRSGSNEQFF

clone_size: -
v_call: TRBV2
d_call: TRBD1
j_call: TRBJ1-5
cdr3_nt: TGTGCCAGCAGTCTTGGCCCCAGAGGGGGCCAGAGCAATCAGCCCCAGCATTTT
cdr3_aa: CASSLGPRGGQSNQPQHF

clone_size: few
v_call: TRBV23-1
d_call: TRBD2
j_call: TRBJ2-3
cdr3_nt: TGCGCCAGCAGTCGAAACGCTGCCCCGGGACTAGCGTGCACAGATACGCAGTATTTT
cdr3_aa: CASSRNAAPGLACTDTQYF

clone_size: few
v_call: TRBV20-1
d_call: -
j_call: TRBJ2-4
cdr3_nt: TGCAGTGCTAGAGATCGAGCCCTTCAGTACTTC
cdr3_aa: CSARDRALQYF

clone_size: -
v_call: TRBV19
d_call: TRBD1
j_call: TRBJ1-4
cdr3_nt: TGTGCCAGTACCCCCCCTGGGGCAGGGGGTGGTGGACGTGAAAAACTGTTTTTT
cdr3_aa: CASTPPGAGGGGREKLFF

clone_size: -
v_call: TRBV27
d_call: TRBD2
j_call: TRBJ2-3
cdr3_nt: TGTGCCAGCACATGGGCTAGCGGGTTTAGGGATACGCAGTATTTT
cdr3_aa: CASTWASGFRDTQYF

clone_size: -
v_call: TRBV14
d_call: -
j_call: TRBJ2-3
cdr3_nt: TGTGCCAGCAGCCAAGATTTCGGAACAGGGTACCGAGATACGCAGTATTTT
cdr3_aa: CASSQDFGTGYRDTQYF

clone_size: -
v_call: TRBV6-1
d_call: TRBD1
j_call: TRBJ2-5
cdr3_nt: TGTGCCAGCAGACCAGGACAGGGGAAGGCAGAGACCCAGTACTTC
cdr3_aa: CASRPGQGKAETQYF

clone_size: -
v_call: TRBV5-1
d_call: TRBD1
j_call: TRBJ2-6
cdr3_nt: TGCGCCAGCAGCCGAATGGACAGGGGCCTCTCTGGGGCCAACGTCCTGACTTTC
cdr3_aa: CASSRMDRGLSGANVLTF

clone_size: -
v_call: TRBV5-6
d_call: -
j_call: TRBJ1-4
cdr3_nt: TGTGCCAGCAGCTTGGTGGGAGCCGATGAAAAACTGTTTTTT
cdr3_aa: CASSLVGADEKLFF

clone_size: -
v_call: TRBV28
d_call: -
j_call: TRBJ1-1
cdr3_nt: TGTGCCAGCAGTTTTCTGGGATCGTGGGGCGCGGTGGACACTGAAGCTTTCTTT
cdr3_aa: CASSFLGSWGAVDTEAFF

clone_size: -
v_call: TRBV28
d_call: TRBD2
j_call: TRBJ2-3
cdr3_nt: TGTGCCAGCAGTTTCCAATCCTTTTCAGCGGGAGGCCGCACAGATACGCAGTATTTT
cdr3_aa: CASSFQSFSAGGRTDTQYF

clone_size: -
v_call: TRBV19
d_call: -
j_call: TRBJ2-3
cdr3_nt: TGTGCCAGTAGTTTGGGACATATGATTAGCACAGATACGCAGTATTTT
cdr3_aa: CASSLGHMISTDTQYF

clone_size: few
v_call: TRBV28
d_call: TRBD1
j_call: TRBJ1-2
cdr3_nt: TGTGCCAGCAAGGAGAGAGGGGGCGCATCGGGCTATGGCTACACCTTC
cdr3_aa: CASKERGGASGYGYTF

clone_size: few
v_call: TRBV5-4
d_call: TRBD2
j_call: TRBJ2-2
cdr3_nt: TGTGCCAGCAGCTTTTGGCTAGCGGGTAACACCGGGGAGCTGTTTTTT
cdr3_aa: CASSFWLAGNTGELFF

clone_size: -
v_call: TRBV18
d_call: TRBD1
j_call: TRBJ2-7
cdr3_nt: TGTGCCAGCTCACCACACTCCCCCTTCTCCGGGACAGGCTCCTACGAGCAGTACTTC
cdr3_aa: CASSPHSPFSGTGSYEQYF

clone_size: -
v_call: TRBV29-1
d_call: TRBD1
j_call: TRBJ1-4
cdr3_nt: TGCAGCGTGGGGGACAGGGGTAATGAAAAACTGTTTTTT
cdr3_aa: CSVGDRGNEKLFF

clone_size: few
v_call: TRBV7-9
d_call: TRBD1
j_call: TRBJ1-1
cdr3_nt: TGTGCCAGCAGCCCCGGGACAGGGGGTTGGGGAATGAACACTGAAGCTTTCTTT
cdr3_aa: CASSPGTGGWGMNTEAFF

clone_size: -
v_call: TRBV5-1
d_call: TRBD1
j_call: TRBJ1-1
cdr3_nt: TGCGCCAGCAGCTTGGCAGGACAGGGATATGAAGCTTTCTTT
cdr3_aa: CASSLAGQGYEAFF

clone_size: -
v_call: TRBV10-3
d_call: TRBD1
j_call: TRBJ2-1
cdr3_nt: TGTGCCATCAGTGAGTGGGTAAAGACAGGGAGCTCCTACAATGAGCAGTTCTTC
cdr3_aa: CAISEWVKTGSSYNEQFF

clone_size: -
v_call: TRBV2
d_call: -
j_call: TRBJ1-5
cdr3_nt: TGTGCCAGCAGTGAGGAATTGGAGAGCAATCAGCCCCAGCATTTT
cdr3_aa: CASSEELESNQPQHF

clone_size: -
v_call: TRBV2
d_call: -
j_call: TRBJ2-2
cdr3_nt: TGTGCCAGCAGTGTTAGGGCCGGGAGTGGCACCGGGGAGCTGTTTTTT
cdr3_aa: CASSVRAGSGTGELFF

clone_size: few
v_call: TRBV6-5
d_call: TRBD1
j_call: TRBJ2-7
cdr3_nt: TGTGCCAGCAGTCGACAGGGACCCTACGAGCAGTACTTC
cdr3_aa: CASSRQGPYEQYF

clone_size: few
v_call: TRBV6-1
d_call: -
j_call: TRBJ1-1
cdr3_nt: TGTGCCACTTCCGGACAGACGAACACTGAAGCTTTCTTT
cdr3_aa: CATSGQTNTEAFF

clone_size: -
v_call: TRBV19
d_call: -
j_call: TRBJ1-5
cdr3_nt: TGTGCCAGTAGTCCAGGGGTCCGTCAGCCCCAGCATTTT
cdr3_aa: CASSPGVRQPQHF

clone_size: -
v_call: TRBV4-2
d_call: TRBD2
j_call: TRBJ2-1
cdr3_nt: TGTGCCAGCAGCCAAGCTAGCGGGACCTACAATGAGCAGTTCTTC
cdr3_aa: CASSQASGTYNEQFF

clone_size: few
v_call: TRBV5-1
d_call: -
j_call: TRBJ2-3
cdr3_nt: TGCGCCAGTCGGTGGTCACTTTACACAGATACGCAGTATTTT
cdr3_aa: CASRWSLYTDTQYF

clone_size: -
v_call: TRBV5-6
d_call: TRBD2
j_call: TRBJ2-3
cdr3_nt: TGTGCCAGCAGCCCGGGACTAGCGGGACCTACGGATACGCAGTATTTT
cdr3_aa: CASSPGLAGPTDTQYF

clone_size: few
v_call: TRBV6-6
d_call: TRBD1
j_call: TRBJ2-1
cdr3_nt: TGTGCCAGCAGGGAGGACAGGGTAGGGAATGAGCAGTTCTTC
cdr3_aa: CASREDRVGNEQFF

clone_size: -
v_call: TRBV30
d_call: TRBD2
j_call: TRBJ2-1
cdr3_nt: TGTGCCTGGAGTCCGGGACTAGCGGGATTAAGCAATGAGCAGTTCTTC
cdr3_aa: CAWSPGLAGLSNEQFF

clone_size: -
v_call: TRBV7-6
d_call: TRBD1
j_call: TRBJ2-3
cdr3_nt: TGTGCCAGCAGCTCACAGGGGTCTACTAGCACAGATACGCAGTATTTT
cdr3_aa: CASSSQGSTSTDTQYF

clone_size: few
v_call: TRBV5-4
d_call: TRBD2
j_call: TRBJ2-1
cdr3_nt: TGTGCCAGCAGCTTGTCTCCAGCGGGGCTATACAATGAGCAGTTCTTC
cdr3_aa: CASSLSPAGLYNEQFF

clone_size: -
v_call: TRBV9
d_call: -
j_call: TRBJ2-1
cdr3_nt: TGTGCCAGCAGCGATCCTAGGAATGAGCAGTTCTTC
cdr3_aa: CASSDPRNEQFF

clone_size: -
v_call: TRBV30
d_call: TRBD2
j_call: TRBJ2-3
cdr3_nt: TGTGCCTGGGTTCCGGGACTAGCGGTTCTAACTACGCAGTATTTT
cdr3_aa: CAWVPGLAVLTTQYF

clone_size: few
v_call: TRBV27
d_call: TRBD2
j_call: TRBJ2-1
cdr3_nt: TGTGCCAGCAGTTTCTCCGCGGGAGGGCGGGGGAACTACAATGAGCAGTTCTTC
cdr3_aa: CASSFSAGGRGNYNEQFF

clone_size: few
v_call: TRBV7-9
d_call: -
j_call: TRBJ1-1
cdr3_nt: TGTGCCAGCAGCCCCTCCAGGGATGGGAGGACTGAAGCTTTCTTT
cdr3_aa: CASSPSRDGRTEAFF

clone_size: -
v_call: TRBV30
d_call: -
j_call: TRBJ2-2
cdr3_nt: TGTGCCTGGAGTCTAGTGGGGAACACCGGGGAGCTGTTTTTT
cdr3_aa: CAWSLVGNTGELFF

clone_size: -
v_call: TRBV19
d_call: -
j_call: TRBJ1-1
cdr3_nt: TGTGCCAGTAAAGAGACCCGGACACTGAACACTGAAGCTTTCTTT
cdr3_aa: CASKETRTLNTEAFF

clone_size: few
v_call: TRBV11-2
d_call: -
j_call: TRBJ2-2
cdr3_nt: TGTGCCAGCAGCTTTTGGGCAGGGAACGGGGAGCTGTTTTTT
cdr3_aa: CASSFWAGNGELFF

clone_size: -
v_call: TRBV5-1
d_call: TRBD1
j_call: TRBJ1-2
cdr3_nt: TGCGCCAGCAGCTTGAATTGGGACAGACGGTCGCCTAACTATGGCTACACCTTC
cdr3_aa: CASSLNWDRRSPNYGYTF

clone_size: few
v_call: TRBV5-1
d_call: -
j_call: TRBJ2-2
cdr3_nt: TGCGCCAGCAGTATTCAGGGGTGGGCCGGGGAGCTGTTTTTT
cdr3_aa: CASSIQGWAGELFF

clone_size: -
v_call: TRBV10-3
d_call: -
j_call: TRBJ2-3
cdr3_nt: TGTGCCATCGAGGACAGTAGCACAGATACGCAGTATTTT
cdr3_aa: CAIEDSSTDTQYF

clone_size: -
v_call: TRBV28
d_call: -
j_call: TRBJ1-5
cdr3_nt: TGTGCCAGCTTCGGTCCCCGCAATCAGCCCCAGCATTTT
cdr3_aa: CASFGPRNQPQHF

clone_size: few
v_call: TRBV7-2
d_call: -
j_call: TRBJ2-5
cdr3_nt: TGTGCCAGCAGCTTTGGTATACGGGAGACCCAGTACTTC
cdr3_aa: CASSFGIRETQYF